The rows below give T cell receptor beta chains drawn from one sample of a study of patients and donors after allogeneic stem cell transplantation. TCRdb used MiXCR to reprocess the RT-PCR reads, holding one entry per CDR3 protein. The sample yields about a million distinct CDR3 sequences, about a sixth seen once. The specimen sequenced was blood, either unsorted or a sorted T cell fraction (not recorded which). Source of these receptors: a human donor who was either an allogeneic HSCT recipient or a stem cell or donor lymphocyte infusion donor (not recorded which). It is not recorded whose cells these are; they may come from a transplant donor. CDR3s include the opening cysteine and the closing phenylalanine or tryptophan. The order of the fields is V gene, clone size, J gene, D gene, CDR3 DNA, CDR3 protein. The D gene is left open where the match is weak. Rows give clone size only sometimes, using once, few, many, or a class for an expanded clone.

>TRBV5-6|many|TRBJ1-1|TRBD1
TGTGCCAGCAGCCAAGGGACAGATGAAGCTTTCTTT
CASSQGTDEAFF
>TRBV7-2|NA|TRBJ2-3|NA
TGTGCCAGCAGCCCTTTCAGGGGTGCGGATACGCAGTATTTT
CASSPFRGADTQYF
>TRBV20-1|NA|TRBJ1-2|NA
TGCAGTGCTCGAAATCATACAGGTCTTGGCCTCTATGGCTACACCTTC
CSARNHTGLGLYGYTF
>TRBV30|NA|TRBJ2-5|NA
TGTGCCTGGAACCAAAGGATAGAGACCCAGTACTTC
CAWNQRIETQYF
>TRBV3-1|few|TRBJ1-3|NA
TGTGCCAGCAGCCAAAATGGCGGTACTGGAAACACCATATATTTT
CASSQNGGTGNTIYF
>TRBV14|NA|TRBJ2-2|TRBD1
TGTGCCAGCAGCATCTACAGGGGGCAGGGCACCGGGGAGCTGTTTTTT
CASSIYRGQGTGELFF
>TRBV20-1|few|TRBJ1-3|NA
TGCAGTGCTAGAGATTTTGGGTTCTCTGGAAACACCATATATTTT
CSARDFGFSGNTIYF
>TRBV20-1|few|TRBJ1-2|NA
TGCAGTGTAGGTGGCAGCAACTATGGCTACACCTTC
CSVGGSNYGYTF
>TRBV27|NA|TRBJ2-5|NA
TGTGCCAACAAAGGGACACTCCGAGGGGAGACCCAGTACTTC
CANKGTLRGETQYF
>TRBV5-4|many|TRBJ2-2|TRBD1
TGTGCCAGCAGCACCGGGACAGTCAACACCGGGGAGCTGTTTTTT
CASSTGTVNTGELFF
>TRBV11-1|few|TRBJ1-1|NA
TGTGCCAGCAGCTTAGTCAGGGCGAGTACTGAAGCTTTCTTT
CASSLVRASTEAFF
>TRBV30|NA|TRBJ2-7|TRBD1
TGTGCCTGCAGGACAGGAGAAACAGGGAGCTCCTACGAGCAGTACTTC
CACRTGETGSSYEQYF
>TRBV12-3/TRBV12-4|NA|TRBJ1-1|NA
TGTGCCAGCAGTCCCCAGGGAACGAACACTGAAGCTTTCTTT
CASSPQGTNTEAFF
>TRBV12-3/TRBV12-4|many|TRBJ2-3|NA
TGTGCCAGCAGTTTAGAAGGACCCACCACAGATACGCAGTATTTT
CASSLEGPTTDTQYF
>TRBV12-3/TRBV12-4|NA|TRBJ2-7|NA
TGTGCCAGCAGTACCCAATGGGAGCAGTACTTC
CASSTQWEQYF
>TRBV7-8|few|TRBJ1-1|NA
TGTGCCAGCAGCAGACCCCGTGGGACATCCCTAGGGGACACTGAAGCTTTCTTT
CASSRPRGTSLGDTEAFF
>TRBV20-1|few|TRBJ1-6|NA
TGCAGTGCACCGGGACGGAAAAATTCACCCCTCCACTTT
CSAPGRKNSPLHF